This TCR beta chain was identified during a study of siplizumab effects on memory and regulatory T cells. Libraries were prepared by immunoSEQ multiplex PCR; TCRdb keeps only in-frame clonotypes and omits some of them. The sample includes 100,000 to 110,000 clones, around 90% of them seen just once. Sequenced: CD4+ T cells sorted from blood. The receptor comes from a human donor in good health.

The CDR3 reads CASSEMAGGAGEKLFF. In nucleotides, the CDR3 is TGTGCCAGCAGTGAAATGGCAGGGGGCGCGGGTGAAAAACTGTTTTTT. V gene TRBV25-1 combines with J gene TRBJ1-4; the match to TRBD1 covers 8 bases. J lost 7 bases, V lost 2 bases, and 9 bases had no gene match. The CDR3 is made up of 16 amino acids. Germline CDR1 and CDR2: MGHDK and SYGVNS.